This paragraph covers one TCR beta chain sequence. The antigen remains unidentified. The CDR3 is made up of 16 amino acids. Trimming cost V 5 bases and J 7 bases; bases outside gene matches: 8. Germline CDR1 SGHTA, CDR2 FQGNSA. The data originate from a study of T cells in localized non-small cell lung cancer. Points from the study as a whole: A median of approximately 60 of the top 100 tumor clones appeared in adjacent lung, which was paired and uninvolved.

Generated by immunoSEQ multiplex PCR, the TCRdb table keeps only in-frame clones and is missing some. Counted here are fewer than 30,000 clones, around 89% occurring once; the ten biggest clones make up approximately 6.1%. Sequenced material: PBMCs, taken before any cancer treatment. The chain combines TRBV7-2 with TRBJ2-1; 13 bases match TRBD2. The receptor comes from a man aged 35-75 years with stage II lung adenocarcinoma. As DNA, the CDR3 is TGTGCCAGCAGCCGAGGGGGGACTAGCGGGAATAATGAGCAGTTCTTC. This translates into CASSRGGTSGNNEQFF.